These 2 T cell receptor beta chains originate from one sample sequenced in a study of T cell clonality in common variable immunodeficiency (dated by TCRdb to between 2014 and 2017). Libraries came from the immunoSEQ multiplex PCR assay. TCRdb mirrors the immuneACCESS table, restricted to in-frame sequences. Some clones are absent from its copies; in checked studies, under half trace to an unresolved V gene, and the reason for the others is unknown. The sample features about 44,000 clones, and none is a singleton. The ten largest clones capture about 10% of the sample. Material: peripheral blood mononuclear cells. The origin of the receptors is a person aged 18 to 70 in good health.

This clone was found many times. Read data end 3 residues before the CDR3 end; the end is taken from the germline J gene. The chain has TRBV28 and TRBJ1-2; 10 bases map to TRBD1. The CDR3 is 13 amino acids. J was trimmed by 5 bases and V by 11 bases; bases with no gene match: 8. The germline gives CDR1 MDHEN, CDR2 SYDVKM. The CDR3 spells CAVRGQGVYGYTF. The sequenced part of the CDR3 DNA is TGTGCCGTTCGAGGACAGGGGGTTTATGGC.

This clone was detected many times. The CDR3 reads CSARDPGLLAGSSYNEQFF. CDR3 bases read: TGCAGTGCTAGAGATCCGGGTCTGCTAGCGGGTAGCTCCTACAATGAG. V gene TRBV20-1 combines with J gene TRBJ2-1; 8 bases match TRBD2. The CDR3 end lies 3 residues beyond the end of the read and is filled in from the germline J gene. This CDR3 has 19 residues. CDR1 and CDR2 from the germline V gene are DFQATT and SNEGSKA (reference sequence). The V and J ends lost 0 bases and 0 bases, in that order; junction bases with no gene match: 13.